This T cell receptor (beta chain) comes out of a study of CD8+ T cells in alopecia areata. About the research overall: Patients in the treated group were given tofacitinib by mouth, 5 to 10 mg twice a day. Tofacitinib was given for 6 to 18 months, then stopped for 6 months.

Treatment defined: oral pan-JAK inhibitor, 5-10 mg twice daily. Alopecia areata patients provided lesional scalp punch biopsies and peripheral blood. In each case, RNA was isolated and then reverse transcribed into cDNA as the sequencing template. Profiled with immunoSEQ multiplex PCR; TCRdb holds only in-frame clones, not every one. This sample has about 270,000 clones, with around three fifths found just once. The sequence derives from a human donor with alopecia areata. The material sequenced was CD4+ T cells sorted from blood, taken around week 54, from a patient treated with tofacitinib.

This chain's CDR3 is CSVETGEDGYTF. The DNA for the CDR3 is TGCAGCGTTGAAACAGGGGAGGATGGCTACACCTTC. This chain uses TRBV29-1 with TRBJ1-2; 7 bases map to TRBD1. The ends lost 2 bases at V and 6 bases at J; junction bases unmatched: 3. This CDR3 region has 12 residues. CDR1 is SQVTM and CDR2 is ANQGSEA in the germline V gene.